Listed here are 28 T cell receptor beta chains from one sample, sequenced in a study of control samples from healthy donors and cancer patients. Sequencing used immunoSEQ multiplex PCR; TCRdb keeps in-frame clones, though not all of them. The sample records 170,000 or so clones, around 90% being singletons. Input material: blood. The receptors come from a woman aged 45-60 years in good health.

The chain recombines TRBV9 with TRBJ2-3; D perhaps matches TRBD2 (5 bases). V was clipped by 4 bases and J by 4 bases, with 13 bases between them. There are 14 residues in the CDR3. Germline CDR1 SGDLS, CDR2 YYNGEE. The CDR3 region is CASSQRGAPDTQYF. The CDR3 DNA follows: TGTGCCAGCAGCCAACGGGGAGCACCAGATACGCAGTATTTT.

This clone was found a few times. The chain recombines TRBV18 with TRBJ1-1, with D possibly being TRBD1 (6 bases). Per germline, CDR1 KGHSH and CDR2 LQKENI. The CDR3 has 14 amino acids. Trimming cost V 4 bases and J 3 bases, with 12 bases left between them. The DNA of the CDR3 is TGTGCCAGCTCACAGAACAGGGCGGACACTGAAGCTTTCTTT. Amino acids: CASSQNRADTEAFF.

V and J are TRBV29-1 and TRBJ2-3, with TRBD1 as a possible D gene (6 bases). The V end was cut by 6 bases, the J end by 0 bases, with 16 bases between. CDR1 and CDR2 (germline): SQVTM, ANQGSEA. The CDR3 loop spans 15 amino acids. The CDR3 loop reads CSVVGAVPSTDTQYF. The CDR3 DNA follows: TGCAGCGTCGTGGGGGCAGTACCTAGCACAGATACGCAGTATTTT.

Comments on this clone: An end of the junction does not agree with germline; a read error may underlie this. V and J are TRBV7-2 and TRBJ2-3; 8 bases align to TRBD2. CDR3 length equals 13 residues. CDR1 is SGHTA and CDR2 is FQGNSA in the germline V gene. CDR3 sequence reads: CASNLAGTDTQYF. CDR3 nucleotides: TGTGCCAGCAACTTAGCGGGGACAGATACGCAGTATTTT.

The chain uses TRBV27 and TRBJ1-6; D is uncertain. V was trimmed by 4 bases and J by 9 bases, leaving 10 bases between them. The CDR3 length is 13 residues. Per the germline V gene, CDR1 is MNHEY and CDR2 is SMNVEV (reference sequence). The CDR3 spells CASSSRRSSPLHF. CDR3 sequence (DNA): TGTGCCAGCAGTTCGCGGAGGTCTTCACCCCTCCACTTT.

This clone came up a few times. CDR3 sequence (DNA): TGTGCCAGCAGCTTAGGGCTCGCGGCCAATTCACCCCTCCACTTT. It yields the protein CASSLGLAANSPLHF. The chain couples TRBV7-2 to TRBJ1-6; D call uncertain. The CDR3 runs 15 residues. V was trimmed by 1 base and J by 7 bases, leaving 11 bases between them. Germline CDR1 and CDR2: SGHTA and FQGNSA.

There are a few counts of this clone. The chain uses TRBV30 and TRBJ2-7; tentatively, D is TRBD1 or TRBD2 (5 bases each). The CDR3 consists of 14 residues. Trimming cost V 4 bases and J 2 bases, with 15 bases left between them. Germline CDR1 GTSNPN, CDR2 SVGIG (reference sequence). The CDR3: CAWTSRDGTYEQYF. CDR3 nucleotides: TGTGCCTGGACCAGCCGGGACGGAACCTACGAGCAGTACTTC.

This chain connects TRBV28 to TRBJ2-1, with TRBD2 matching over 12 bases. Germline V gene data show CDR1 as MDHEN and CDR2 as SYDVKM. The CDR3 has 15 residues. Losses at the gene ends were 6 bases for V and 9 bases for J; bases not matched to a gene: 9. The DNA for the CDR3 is TGTGCCAGCAGATACCTAGCGGGGGGGTACGGTGAGCAGTTCTTC. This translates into CASRYLAGGYGEQFF.

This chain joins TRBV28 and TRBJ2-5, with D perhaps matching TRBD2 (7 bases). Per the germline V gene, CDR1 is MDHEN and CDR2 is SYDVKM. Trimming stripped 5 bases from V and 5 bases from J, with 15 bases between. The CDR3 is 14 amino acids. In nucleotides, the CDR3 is TGTGCCAGCAGTACGAGGGGGGGTTGGGAGACCCAGTACTTC. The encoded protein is CASSTRGGWETQYF.

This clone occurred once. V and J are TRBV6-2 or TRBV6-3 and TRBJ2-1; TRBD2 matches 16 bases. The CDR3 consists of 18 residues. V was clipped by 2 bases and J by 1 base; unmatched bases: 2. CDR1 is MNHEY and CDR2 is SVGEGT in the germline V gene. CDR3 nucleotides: TGTGCCAGCAGTTACGGGACTAGCGGGAGGGGATCCTACAATGAGCAGTTCTTC. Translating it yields CASSYGTSGRGSYNEQFF.

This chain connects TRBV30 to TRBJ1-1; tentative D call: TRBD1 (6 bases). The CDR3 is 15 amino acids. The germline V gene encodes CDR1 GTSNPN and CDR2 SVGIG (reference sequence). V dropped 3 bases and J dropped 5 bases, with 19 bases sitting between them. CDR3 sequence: CAWRKRGGPSTEAFF. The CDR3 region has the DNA TGTGCCTGGAGGAAACGGGGGGGCCCTAGTACTGAAGCTTTCTTT.

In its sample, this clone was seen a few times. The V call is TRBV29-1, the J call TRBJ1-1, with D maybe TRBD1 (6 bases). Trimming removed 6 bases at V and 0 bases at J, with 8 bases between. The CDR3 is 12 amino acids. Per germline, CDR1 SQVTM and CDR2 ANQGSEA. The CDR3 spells CSVGTLNTEAFF. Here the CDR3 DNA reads TGCAGCGTCGGGACATTGAACACTGAAGCTTTCTTT.

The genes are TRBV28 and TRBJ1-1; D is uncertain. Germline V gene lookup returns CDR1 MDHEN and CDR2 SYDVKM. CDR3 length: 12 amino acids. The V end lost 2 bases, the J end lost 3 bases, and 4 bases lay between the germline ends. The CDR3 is CASSLSYTEAFF. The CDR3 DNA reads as TGTGCCAGCAGTTTAAGTTACACTGAAGCTTTCTTT.

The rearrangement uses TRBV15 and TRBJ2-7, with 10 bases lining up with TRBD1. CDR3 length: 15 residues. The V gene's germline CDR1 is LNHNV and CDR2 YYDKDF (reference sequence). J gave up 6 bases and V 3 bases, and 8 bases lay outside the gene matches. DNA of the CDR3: TGTGCCACCAGCAGCCCAGAGGACAGGGGGGGCGAGCAGTACTTC. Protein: CATSSPEDRGGEQYF.

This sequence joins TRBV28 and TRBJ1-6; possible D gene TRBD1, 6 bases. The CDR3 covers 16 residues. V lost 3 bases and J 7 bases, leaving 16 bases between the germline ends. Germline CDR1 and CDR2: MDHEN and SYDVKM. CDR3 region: CASSFVGRGGNSPLHF. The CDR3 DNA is TGTGCCAGCAGTTTTGTCGGCAGGGGTGGGAATTCACCCCTCCACTTT.

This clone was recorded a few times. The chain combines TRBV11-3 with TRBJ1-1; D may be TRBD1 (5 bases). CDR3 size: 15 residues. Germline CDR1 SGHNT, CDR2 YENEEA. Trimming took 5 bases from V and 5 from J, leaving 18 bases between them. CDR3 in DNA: TGTGCCAGCAGCCAAGGGTTAGGGGCAAGAACTGAAGCTTTCTTT. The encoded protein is CASSQGLGARTEAFF.

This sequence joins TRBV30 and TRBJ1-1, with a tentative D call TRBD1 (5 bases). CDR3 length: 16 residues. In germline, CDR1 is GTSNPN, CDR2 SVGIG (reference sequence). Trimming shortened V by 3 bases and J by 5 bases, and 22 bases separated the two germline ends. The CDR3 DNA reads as TGTGCCTGGAGCCTAAAGACCGGGCAGGGCGGGACTGAAGCTTTCTTT. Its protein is CAWSLKTGQGGTEAFF.

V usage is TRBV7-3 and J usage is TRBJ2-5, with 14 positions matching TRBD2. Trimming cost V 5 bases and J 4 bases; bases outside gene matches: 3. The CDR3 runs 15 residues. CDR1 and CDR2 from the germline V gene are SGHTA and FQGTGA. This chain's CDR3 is CASSVGLAGVETQYF. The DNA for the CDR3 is TGTGCCAGCAGCGTGGGACTAGCGGGAGTAGAGACCCAGTACTTC. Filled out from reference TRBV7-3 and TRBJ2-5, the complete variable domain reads GAGVSQTPSNKVTEKGKYVELRCDPISGHTALYWYRQSLGQGPEFLIYFQGTGAADDSGLPNDRFFAVRPEGSVSTLKIQRTERGDSAVYLCASSVGLAGVETQYFGPGTRLLVL.

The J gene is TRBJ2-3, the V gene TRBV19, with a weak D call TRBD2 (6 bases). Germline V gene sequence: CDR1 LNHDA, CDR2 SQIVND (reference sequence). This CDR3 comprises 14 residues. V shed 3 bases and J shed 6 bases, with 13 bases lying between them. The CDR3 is CASSIRRGADTQYF. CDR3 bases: TGTGCCAGTAGTATCCGGCGGGGTGCGGATACGCAGTATTTT.

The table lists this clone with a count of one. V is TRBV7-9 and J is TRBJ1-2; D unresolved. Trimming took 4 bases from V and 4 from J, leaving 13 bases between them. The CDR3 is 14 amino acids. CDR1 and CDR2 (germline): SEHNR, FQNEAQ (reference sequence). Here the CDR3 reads CASSSADGLYGYTF. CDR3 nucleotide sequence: TGTGCCAGCAGCTCCGCGGACGGCCTCTATGGCTACACCTTC.

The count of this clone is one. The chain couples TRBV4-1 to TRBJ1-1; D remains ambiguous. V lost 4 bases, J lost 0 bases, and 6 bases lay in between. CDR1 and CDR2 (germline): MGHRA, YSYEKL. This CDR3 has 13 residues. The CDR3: CASSREVNTEAFF. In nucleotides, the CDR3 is TGCGCCAGCAGCCGGGAGGTGAACACTGAAGCTTTCTTT.

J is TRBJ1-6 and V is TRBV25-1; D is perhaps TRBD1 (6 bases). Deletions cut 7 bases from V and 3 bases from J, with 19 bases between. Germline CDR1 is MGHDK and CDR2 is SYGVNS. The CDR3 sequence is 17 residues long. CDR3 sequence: CASKQGRTSDYNSPLHF. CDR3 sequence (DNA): TGTGCCAGCAAGCAGGGGCGGACATCGGACTATAATTCACCCCTCCACTTT.

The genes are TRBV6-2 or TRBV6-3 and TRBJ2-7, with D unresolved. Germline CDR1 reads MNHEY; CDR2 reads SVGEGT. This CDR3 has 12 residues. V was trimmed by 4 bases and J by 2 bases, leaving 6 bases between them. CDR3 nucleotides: TGTGCCAGCAGTTTCGAAACCTACGAGCAGTACTTC. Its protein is CASSFETYEQYF.

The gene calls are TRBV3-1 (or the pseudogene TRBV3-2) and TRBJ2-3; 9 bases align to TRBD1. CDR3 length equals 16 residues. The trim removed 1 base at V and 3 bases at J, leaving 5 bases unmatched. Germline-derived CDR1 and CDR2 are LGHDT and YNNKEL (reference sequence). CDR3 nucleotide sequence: TGTGCCAGCAGCCAAGTCTTTGGACAGGGGACAGATACGCAGTATTTT. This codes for CASSQVFGQGTDTQYF.

Written as DNA, the CDR3 is TGCGCCAGCAGCTTCGAAACAGGCCCCACTGGGTATGGCTACACCTTC. Its translation is CASSFETGPTGYGYTF. This chain links TRBV5-1 with TRBJ1-2; possibly TRBD1 for D (5 bases). The CDR3 sequence is 16 residues long. V shed 2 bases and J shed 5 bases, with 19 bases lying between them. Germline V CDR1 and CDR2: SGHRS, YFSETQ.

In nucleotides, the CDR3 is TGCGCCAGCAGCCCCGACGGGACCCGCACAGATACGCAGTATTTT. It encodes CASSPDGTRTDTQYF. The chain is built from TRBV5-1 and TRBJ2-3; D may correspond to TRBD1 or TRBD2 (5 bases each). Germline lookup yields CDR1 SGHRS and CDR2 YFSETQ. Between the trimmed V and J ends, which lost 4 bases and 1 base, there was a span of 13 bases. The CDR3 has 15 residues.

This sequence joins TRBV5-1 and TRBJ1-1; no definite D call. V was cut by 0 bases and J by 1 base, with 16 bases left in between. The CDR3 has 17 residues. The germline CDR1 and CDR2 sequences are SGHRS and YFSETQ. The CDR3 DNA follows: TGCGCCAGCAGCTTGGCCTTTTTTCCTAATGCGAACACTGAAGCTTTCTTT. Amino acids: CASSLAFFPNANTEAFF.

This CDR3 is CASSLMGGRGETQYF. For the CDR3, the DNA is TGTGCCAGCAGCTTAATGGGCGGGAGGGGAGAGACCCAGTACTTC. This chain links TRBV7-3 with TRBJ2-5; TRBD2 aligns across 9 bases. Germline V CDR1 and CDR2: SGHTA, FQGTGA. This CDR3 region has 15 residues. V shed 1 base, J shed 4 bases, and the junction held 4 bases outside the gene matches.